The clone carrying this TCR beta chain turned up a few times. The data belong to a study of spatial heterogeneity in lung cancer. A unique molecular identifier was attached to every TCR cDNA molecule. MiXCR, applied by TCRdb to the 5' RACE reads, yields one record per CDR3 protein. The data show about 39,000 distinct CDR3 sequences, approximately 5.5% seen once. As to time point: sample taken at primary tumor resection. Whole RNA, which was extracted from tumor, nontumor lung tissue or frozen PBMC, was sequenced without any cell sorting. From germline, CDR1 is ENHRY and CDR2 SYGVKD. The CDR3 has 15 residues. V was cut by 4 bases and J by 8 bases, with 15 bases left in between.

The chain recombines TRBV10-3 with TRBJ1-6; D not resolved. The material was PBMCs, obtained at surgery. This TCR derives from a male donor with early-stage non-small cell lung cancer. CDR3 nucleotides: TGTGCCATCAGTGTATTGGCAGCCAAGGATTCACCCCTCCACTTT. Protein product: CAISVLAAKDSPLHF.